This entry describes one T cell receptor (beta chain). The antigen is undetermined. Study processing details: Out-of-frame sequences were removed, leaving 2 million to 2.5 million distinct TCRbeta sequences. Generated by immunoSEQ multiplex PCR, the TCRdb table keeps only in-frame clones and is missing some. That table furnishes V, J and clone size, whereas the DNA furnished D and trimming. This sample has tens of thousands of clones; about 73% occur once, and the top ten carry about 0.8%. The data derive from a study of memory CD4+ T cells and cytomegalovirus serostatus. Study-level results: CD4+ memory repertoires contained about two fifths of the 164 reported CMV TCRbeta sequences.

The sort gate was single viable CD3+CD4+CD8-CD45RO+ cells for memory CD4+ T cells. The CDR3 runs to 12 residues. Trimming cost V 5 bases and J 3 bases; bases outside gene matches: 1. Germline CDR1 reads GTSNPN; CDR2 reads SVGIG (reference sequence). The chain has TRBV30 and TRBJ1-5; TRBD1 aligns across 7 bases. Sequenced: memory CD4+ T cells from blood. The clonotype comes from an adult in good health and CMV-seronegative. In DNA form, the CDR3 reads TGTGCCTGGGACAGGGACAATCAGCCCCAGCATTTT. Encoded protein: CAWDRDNQPQHF.